This T cell receptor (beta chain) stems from a study of blood T cells in healthy people across ages. Next came a second PCR, run for about 6 to 11 cycles, which used a sample-barcoded 5' primer along with a J-beta primer mix. Each cDNA molecule received a tag from a template-switch adaptor that had 12 random nucleotides. The study obtained at least 2.5 million CDR3-containing paired-end reads from every sample. TCRdb recomputed calls from the 5' RACE reads with MiXCR, one row per CDR3 protein. The sample consists of 550,000 to 600,000 distinct CDR3 sequences, 27% of them appearing once. CDR1 LNHNV and CDR2 YYDKDF come from the germline V gene (reference sequence). This CDR3 region has 15 residues. V was shortened by 0 bases and J by 1 base, with 9 bases between the two germline ends. They isolated at least 6 million PBMCs from each sample. Each sample provided at least 6 micrograms of extracted total RNA.

This sequence joins TRBV15 and TRBJ2-5; D remains unclear. This sequence originates from a woman in her 70s in good health. Material: blood. CDR3 sequence: CATSRDIRTQETQYF. CDR3 in DNA: TGTGCCACCAGCAGAGATATAAGAACCCAAGAGACCCAGTACTTC.